This TCR beta chain was profiled in a study of T cell responses to AZD1222 COVID-19 vaccine. Study details: Second-dose intervals of approximately 4 or approximately 12 weeks were pooled. Whole-study results and caveats: Among the donors, most were white British and more were female, and clonal diversity was possibly underestimated. A reported finding is that nearly half of spike-specific TCRs target unmutated variant regions.

The V end was cut by 0 bases, the J end by 0 bases, with 2 bases between. The germline V gene encodes CDR1 PRHDT and CDR2 FYEKMQ (reference sequence). CDR3 length equals 14 residues. TCRdb's table, derived via immunoSEQ multiplex PCR, lists solely in-frame clones and lacks some. Of 110,000 or so clones listed, over 80% are singletons. Note on this clone: Its cognate antigen is unknown.

This clonotype was sampled from an adult in good health. This specimen was peripheral blood, taken on day 0 of AZD1222 vaccination. The rearrangement joins TRBV13 to TRBJ1-4; D remains unclear. CDR3 nucleotide sequence: TGTGCCAGCAGCTTAGGAGCAACTAATGAAAAACTGTTTTTT. Protein: CASSLGATNEKLFF.